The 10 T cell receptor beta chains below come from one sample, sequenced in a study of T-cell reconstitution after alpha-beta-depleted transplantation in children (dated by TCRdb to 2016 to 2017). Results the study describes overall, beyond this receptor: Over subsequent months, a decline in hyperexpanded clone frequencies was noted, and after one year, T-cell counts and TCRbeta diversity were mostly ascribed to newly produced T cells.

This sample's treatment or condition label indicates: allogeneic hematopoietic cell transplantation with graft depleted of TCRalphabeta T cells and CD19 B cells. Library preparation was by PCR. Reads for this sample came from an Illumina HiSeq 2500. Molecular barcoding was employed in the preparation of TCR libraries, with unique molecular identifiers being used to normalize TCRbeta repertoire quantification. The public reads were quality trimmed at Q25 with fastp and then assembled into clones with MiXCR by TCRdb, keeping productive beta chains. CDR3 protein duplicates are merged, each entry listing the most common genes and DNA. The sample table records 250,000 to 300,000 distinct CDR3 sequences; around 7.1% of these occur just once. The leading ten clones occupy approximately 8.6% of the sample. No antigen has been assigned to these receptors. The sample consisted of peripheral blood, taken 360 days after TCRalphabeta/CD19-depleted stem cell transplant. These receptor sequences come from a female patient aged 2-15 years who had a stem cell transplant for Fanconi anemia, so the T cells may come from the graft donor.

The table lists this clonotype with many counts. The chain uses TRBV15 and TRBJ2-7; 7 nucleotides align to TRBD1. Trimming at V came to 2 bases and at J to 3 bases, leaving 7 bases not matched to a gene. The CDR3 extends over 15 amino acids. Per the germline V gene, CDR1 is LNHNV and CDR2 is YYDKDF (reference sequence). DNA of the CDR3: TGTGCCACCAGCAGAAATCCCCAGGGGGTCTACGAGCAGTACTTC. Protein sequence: CATSRNPQGVYEQYF.

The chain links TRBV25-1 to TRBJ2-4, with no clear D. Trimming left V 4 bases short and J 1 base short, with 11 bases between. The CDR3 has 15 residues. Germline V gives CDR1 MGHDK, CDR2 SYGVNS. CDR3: CASSGEPPAKNIQYF. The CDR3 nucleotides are TGTGCCAGCAGTGGGGAACCCCCTGCCAAAAACATTCAGTACTTC.

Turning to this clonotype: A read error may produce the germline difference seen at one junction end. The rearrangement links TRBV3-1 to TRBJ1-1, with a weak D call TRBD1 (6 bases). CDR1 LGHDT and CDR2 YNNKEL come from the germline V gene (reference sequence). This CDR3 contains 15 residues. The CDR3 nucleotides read TGTGCCAGCAGCCGCAACTCCAGGGGCCACACTGAAGCTTACTTT. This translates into CASSRNSRGHTEAYF.

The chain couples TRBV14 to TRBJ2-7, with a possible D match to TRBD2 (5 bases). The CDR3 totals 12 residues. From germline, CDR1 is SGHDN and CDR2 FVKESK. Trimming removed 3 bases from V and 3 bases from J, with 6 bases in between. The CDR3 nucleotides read TGTGCCAGCAGCCAGCGGGTCTACGAGCAGTACTTC. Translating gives CASSQRVYEQYF.

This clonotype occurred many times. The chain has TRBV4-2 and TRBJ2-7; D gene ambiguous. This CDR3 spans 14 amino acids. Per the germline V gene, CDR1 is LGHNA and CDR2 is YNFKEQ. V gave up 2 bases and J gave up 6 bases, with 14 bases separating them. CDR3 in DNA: TGTGCCAGCAGCCAACCCCCGTTCGGTCGCGAGCAGTACTTC. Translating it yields CASSQPPFGREQYF.

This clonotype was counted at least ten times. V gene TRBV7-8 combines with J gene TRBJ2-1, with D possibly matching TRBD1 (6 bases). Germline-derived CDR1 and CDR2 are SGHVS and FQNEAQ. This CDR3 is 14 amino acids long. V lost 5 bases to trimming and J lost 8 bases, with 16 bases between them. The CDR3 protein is CASSLWTVPDEQFF. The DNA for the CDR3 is TGTGCCAGCAGCCTATGGACAGTCCCTGATGAGCAGTTCTTC.

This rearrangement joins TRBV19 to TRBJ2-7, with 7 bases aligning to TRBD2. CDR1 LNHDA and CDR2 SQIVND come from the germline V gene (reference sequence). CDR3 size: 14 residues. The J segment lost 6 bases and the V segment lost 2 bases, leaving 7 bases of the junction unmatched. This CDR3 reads CASSIFRDYGEQYF. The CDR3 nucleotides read TGTGCCAGTAGTATATTCAGGGACTACGGCGAGCAGTACTTC.

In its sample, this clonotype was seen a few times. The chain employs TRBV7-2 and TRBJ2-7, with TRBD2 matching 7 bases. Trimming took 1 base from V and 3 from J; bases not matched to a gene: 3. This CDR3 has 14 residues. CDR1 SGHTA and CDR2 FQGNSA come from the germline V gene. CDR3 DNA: TGTGCCAGCAGCTTAGGCGGGGGTTACTACGAGCAGTACGTC. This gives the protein CASSLGGGYYEQYV.

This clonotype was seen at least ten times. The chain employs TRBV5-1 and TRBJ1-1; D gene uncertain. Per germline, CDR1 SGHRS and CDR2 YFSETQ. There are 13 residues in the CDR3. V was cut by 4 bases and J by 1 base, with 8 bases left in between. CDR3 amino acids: CASSVKQNTEAFF. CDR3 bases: TGCGCCAGCAGCGTGAAGCAGAACACTGAAGCTTTCTTT.

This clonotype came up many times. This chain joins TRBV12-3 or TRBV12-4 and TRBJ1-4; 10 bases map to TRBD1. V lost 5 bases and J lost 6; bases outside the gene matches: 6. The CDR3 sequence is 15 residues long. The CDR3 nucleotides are TGTGCCAGCAGTCCGCCGGGACAGGGGTATGAAAAACTGTTTTTT. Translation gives CASSPPGQGYEKLFF.